Shown below are 8 T cell receptor beta chains from a single sample sequenced in a study of blood T cell repertoires in COVID-19. Profiling relied on immunoSEQ multiplex PCR, and the TCRdb table lists in-frame clones only, not all of them. The repertoire holds roughly 280,000 clones, with roughly 87% as singletons. The sequenced sample was peripheral blood. These receptors all stem from a woman in her forties or fifties who had recovered from COVID-19.

The gene calls are TRBV3-1 (or the pseudogene TRBV3-2) and TRBJ1-1; 7 bases line up with TRBD1. After removal of 4 bases from V and 4 bases from J, the junction contained 12 bases not matched to a gene. CDR1 is LGHDT and CDR2 is YNNKEL in the germline V gene (reference sequence). CDR3 length: 16 residues. Here the CDR3 DNA reads TGTGCCAGCAGCCCGCTCGGGGTGTCAGGGGGCACTGAAGCTTTCTTT. It codes for CASSPLGVSGGTEAFF.

The chain recombines TRBV7-2 with TRBJ2-3; D gene unclear. Germline loops: CDR1 SGHTA, CDR2 FQGNSA. This CDR3 comprises 14 residues. V lost 2 bases and J 0 bases, leaving 6 bases between the germline ends. CDR3 bases: TGTGCCAGCAGCTTAATGCGCAGCACAGATACGCAGTATTTT. The encoded protein is CASSLMRSTDTQYF.

V usage is TRBV7-9 and J usage is TRBJ2-3; 8 nucleotides line up with TRBD1. V trimming: 4 bases; J trimming: 1 base; junction bases outside the gene matches: 7. CDR1 and CDR2 (germline): SEHNR, FQNEAQ (reference sequence). There are 16 residues in the CDR3. DNA of the CDR3: TGTGCCAGCAGCTCGGGGACAGGCCGGGGCACAGATACGCAGTATTTT. The encoded protein is CASSSGTGRGTDTQYF.

This chain links TRBV28 with TRBJ1-3, with 7 positions matching TRBD1. Losses at the gene ends were 6 bases for V and 1 base for J; bases not matched to a gene: 6. The CDR3 has 15 amino acids. CDR1 is MDHEN and CDR2 is SYDVKM in the germline V gene. CDR3 DNA: TGTGCCAGCAGCCGGACAGGATTATCTGGAAACACCATATATTTT. Translated, it gives CASSRTGLSGNTIYF.

The CDR3 DNA reads TGTGCCAGCAGTTTATTGGGGACACCGACCACCGGGGAGCTGTTTTTT. It is translated as CASSLLGTPTTGELFF. This chain uses TRBV27 with TRBJ2-2; D possibly corresponds to TRBD1 (6 bases). Trimming removed 1 base at V and 4 bases at J, with 13 bases between. The germline V gene encodes CDR1 MNHEY and CDR2 SMNVEV (reference sequence). The CDR3 covers 16 residues.

V is TRBV19 and J is TRBJ2-1; possibly TRBD1 for D (7 bases). Trimming took 8 bases from V and 0 from J, leaving 14 bases between them. This CDR3 spans 15 amino acids. Looked up from germline, CDR1 is LNHDA and CDR2 is SQIVND (reference sequence). The CDR3 bases are TGTGCCAGTCAGAGGGGGGACAGCTCCTACAATGAGCAGTTCTTC. Translating it yields CASQRGDSSYNEQFF.

The rearrangement joins TRBV19 to TRBJ1-1; 7 bases agree with TRBD1. This CDR3 comprises 17 residues. CDR1 is LNHDA and CDR2 is SQIVND in the germline V gene (reference sequence). The J segment lost 0 bases and the V segment lost 7 bases, leaving 14 bases of the junction unmatched. CDR3 nucleotides: TGTGCCAGTAACAGGGTACCGGGACAGTCATTGAACACTGAAGCTTTCTTT. Translation: CASNRVPGQSLNTEAFF.

The chain joins TRBV28 to TRBJ2-7, with 12 bases aligning to TRBD1. Germline-derived CDR1 and CDR2 are MDHEN and SYDVKM. Trimming took 5 bases from V and 3 from J; bases not matched to a gene: 5. This CDR3 has 15 amino acids. In DNA form, the CDR3 reads TGTGCCAGCAGTGGGACAGGGGGCTTTCACTACGAGCAGTACTTC. Its protein is CASSGTGGFHYEQYF.